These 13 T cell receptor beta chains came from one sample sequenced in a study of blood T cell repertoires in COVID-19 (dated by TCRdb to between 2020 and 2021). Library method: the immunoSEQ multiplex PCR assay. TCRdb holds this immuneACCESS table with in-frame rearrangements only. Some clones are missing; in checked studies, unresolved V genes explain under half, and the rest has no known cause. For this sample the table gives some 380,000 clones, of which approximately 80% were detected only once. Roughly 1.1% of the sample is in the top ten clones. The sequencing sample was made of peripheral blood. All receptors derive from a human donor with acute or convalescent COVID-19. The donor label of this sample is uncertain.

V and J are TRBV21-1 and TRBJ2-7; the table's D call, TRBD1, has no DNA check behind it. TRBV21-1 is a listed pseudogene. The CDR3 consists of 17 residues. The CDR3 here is CASNPRKGQALTYEQYF. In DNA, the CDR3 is TGTGCCAGCAACCCGCGTAAGGGACAGGCCCTCACCTACGAGCAGTACTTC.

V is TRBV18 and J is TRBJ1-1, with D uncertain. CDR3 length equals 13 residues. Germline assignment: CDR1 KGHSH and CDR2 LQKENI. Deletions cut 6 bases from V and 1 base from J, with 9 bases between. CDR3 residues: CASSLAPNTEAFF. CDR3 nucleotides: TGTGCCAGCTCCCTGGCCCCGAACACTGAAGCTTTCTTT.

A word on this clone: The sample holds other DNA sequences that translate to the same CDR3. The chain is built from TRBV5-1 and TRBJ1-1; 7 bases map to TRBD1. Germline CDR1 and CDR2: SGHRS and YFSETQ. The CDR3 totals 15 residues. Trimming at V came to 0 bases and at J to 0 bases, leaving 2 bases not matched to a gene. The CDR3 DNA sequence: TGCGCCAGCAGCTTGGTGACAGGGTTGAACACTGAAGCTTTCTTT. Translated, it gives CASSLVTGLNTEAFF.

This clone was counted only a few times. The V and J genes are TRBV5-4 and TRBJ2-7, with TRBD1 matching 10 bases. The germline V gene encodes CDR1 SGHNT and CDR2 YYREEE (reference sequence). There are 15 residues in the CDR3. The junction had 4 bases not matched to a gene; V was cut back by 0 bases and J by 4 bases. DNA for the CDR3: TGTGCCAGCAGCTTGGGGAGACAGGGGGCTTACGAGCAGTACTTC. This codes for CASSLGRQGAYEQYF.

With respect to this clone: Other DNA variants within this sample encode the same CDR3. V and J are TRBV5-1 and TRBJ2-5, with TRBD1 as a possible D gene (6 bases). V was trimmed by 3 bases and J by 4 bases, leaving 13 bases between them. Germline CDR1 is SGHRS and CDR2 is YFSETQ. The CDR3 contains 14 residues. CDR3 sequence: CASSSRGSGETQYF. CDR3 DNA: TGCGCCAGCAGCTCTAGGGGGTCGGGAGAGACCCAGTACTTC.

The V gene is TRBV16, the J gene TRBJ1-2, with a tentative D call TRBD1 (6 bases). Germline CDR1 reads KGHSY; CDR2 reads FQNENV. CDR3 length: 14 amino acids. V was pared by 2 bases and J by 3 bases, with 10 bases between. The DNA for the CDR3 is TGTGCCAGCAGCCAAATAGGACAGTACTATGGCTACACCTTC. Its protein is CASSQIGQYYGYTF.

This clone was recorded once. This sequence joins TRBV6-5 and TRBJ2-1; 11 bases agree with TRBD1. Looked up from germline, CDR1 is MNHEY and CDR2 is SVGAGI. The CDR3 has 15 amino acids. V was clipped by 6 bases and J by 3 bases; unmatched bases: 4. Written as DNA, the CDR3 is TGTGCCAGCAGACCGGGACAGGGGGTCTACAATGAGCAGTTCTTC. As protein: CASRPGQGVYNEQFF.

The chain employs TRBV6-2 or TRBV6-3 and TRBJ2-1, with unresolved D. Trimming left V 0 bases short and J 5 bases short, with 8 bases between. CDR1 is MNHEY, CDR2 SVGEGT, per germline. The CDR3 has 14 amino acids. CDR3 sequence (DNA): TGTGCCAGCAGTTACTCGATTAGCAACAATGAGCAGTTCTTC. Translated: CASSYSISNNEQFF.

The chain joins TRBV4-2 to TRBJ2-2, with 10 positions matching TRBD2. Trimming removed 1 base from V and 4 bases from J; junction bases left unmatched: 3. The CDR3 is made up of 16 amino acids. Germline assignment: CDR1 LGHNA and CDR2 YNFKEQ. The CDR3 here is CASSQVQRGGTGELFF. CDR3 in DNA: TGTGCCAGCAGCCAAGTTCAGCGGGGGGGCACCGGGGAGCTGTTTTTT.

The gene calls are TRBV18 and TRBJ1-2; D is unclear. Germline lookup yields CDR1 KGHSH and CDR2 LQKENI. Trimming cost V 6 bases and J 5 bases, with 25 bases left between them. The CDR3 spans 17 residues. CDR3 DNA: TGTGCCAGCTCCGACTATCAGGCACCTACGGCCATATATGGCTACACCTTC. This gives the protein CASSDYQAPTAIYGYTF. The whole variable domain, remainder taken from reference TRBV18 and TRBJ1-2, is NAGVMQNPRHLVRRRGQEARLRCSPMKGHSHVYWYRQLPEEGLKFMVYLQKENIIDESGMPKERFSAEFPKEGPSILRIQQVVRGDSAAYFCASSDYQAPTAIYGYTFGSGTRLTVV.

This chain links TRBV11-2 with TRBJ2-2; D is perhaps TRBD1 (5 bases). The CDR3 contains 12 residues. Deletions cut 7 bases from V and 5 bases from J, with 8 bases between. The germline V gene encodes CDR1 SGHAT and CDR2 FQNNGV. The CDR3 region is CASTGATGELFF. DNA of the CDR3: TGTGCCAGCACTGGGGCGACCGGGGAGCTGTTTTTT.

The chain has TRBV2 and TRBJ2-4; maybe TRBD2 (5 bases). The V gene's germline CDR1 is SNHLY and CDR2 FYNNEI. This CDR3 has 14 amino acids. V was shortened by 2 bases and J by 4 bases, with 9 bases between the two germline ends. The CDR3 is CASSELRGKNIQYF. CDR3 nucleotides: TGTGCCAGCAGTGAACTCCGGGGAAAAAACATTCAGTACTTC.

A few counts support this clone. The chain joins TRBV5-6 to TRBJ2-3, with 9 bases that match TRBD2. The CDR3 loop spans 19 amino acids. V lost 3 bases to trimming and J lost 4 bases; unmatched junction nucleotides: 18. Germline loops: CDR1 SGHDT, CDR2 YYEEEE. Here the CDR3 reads CASSWGLIIAGETSDTQYF. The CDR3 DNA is TGTGCCAGCAGCTGGGGGCTAATTATAGCGGGGGAAACATCAGATACGCAGTATTTT.